The clone carrying this T cell receptor beta chain was found once. What it binds is not known. This sample is drawn from a study of radiotherapy plus CTLA-4 blockade in lung cancer. Across the study: An objective response was seen in about 18% of patients, and disease control in about 31%.

Profiled with immunoSEQ multiplex PCR; TCRdb holds only in-frame clones, not every one. The sample includes tens of thousands of clones, about three quarters seen only once; the top ten take about 3.5%. This CDR3 comprises 14 residues. CDR1 is SEHNR, CDR2 FQNEAQ, per germline (reference sequence). V dropped 6 bases and J dropped 1 base, with 12 bases sitting between them. Whole-study findings and limits: Some TCR clones had been derived from tumors. These clones expanded in peripheral blood after radiotherapy plus ipilimumab.

The specimen comprised peripheral blood, sampled from a patient treated with radiotherapy plus ipilimumab. The chain uses TRBV7-9 and TRBJ1-2; D call uncertain. The clonotype was recovered from a human donor with non-small cell lung cancer who had stable disease on radiotherapy plus ipilimumab. CDR3 loop: CASSVLGDNYGYTF. The CDR3 coding sequence is TGTGCCAGCAGTGTCCTCGGGGATAACTATGGCTACACCTTC.